This T cell receptor beta chain was observed in a study of blood T cell repertoires in COVID-19. Study-wide background: Some COVID-19 samples were acute and others convalescent; all came from the United States, Italy and Spain.

This clone was picked up one time. With 5 bases clipped from V and 2 bases from J, the junction kept 6 bases outside the gene matches. Per germline, CDR1 SGHDT and CDR2 YYEEEE. This CDR3 region has 14 residues. This table comes from immunoSEQ multiplex PCR, and its TCRdb copy is limited to in-frame clones, with some not included. Of 85,000 to 130,000 clones in the sample, 80% to 95% were seen once. The TCR sequence derives from a man between 65 and 85 years old with acute or convalescent COVID-19. V usage is TRBV5-6 and J usage is TRBJ1-2, with 7 bases aligning to TRBD1. The source material was peripheral blood. The CDR3: CASRKTGLNYGYTF. For the CDR3, the DNA is TGTGCCAGCAGAAAGACAGGGTTAAACTATGGCTACACCTTC.